These 10 T cell receptor beta chains share one sample of origin, sequenced in a study of cytomegalovirus exposure and HLA in healthy donors. 13 Jbeta primers and 60 Vbeta primers were used for the PCR. The assay was immunoSEQ multiplex PCR, and TCRdb's table has in-frame clones only and misses some. The table has some 180,000 clones, approximately 84% seen once. Material for sequencing was PBMCs. The receptors were sampled from a female donor in good health and CMV-seronegative.

The chain has TRBV6-1 and TRBJ2-2, with 8 positions matching TRBD1. Germline values: CDR1 MNHNS, CDR2 SASEGT. V lost 7 bases to trimming and J lost 3 bases; unmatched junction nucleotides: 7. The CDR3 totals 15 residues. The CDR3 DNA reads TGTGCCAGCAAGAGGCAGGGGGCGGACACCGGGGAGCTGTTTTTT. Translated: CASKRQGADTGELFF.

The V and J genes are TRBV6-5 and TRBJ1-2; a possible D gene is TRBD1 (6 bases). V lost 4 bases and J 4 bases, leaving 16 bases between the germline ends. Germline assignment: CDR1 MNHEY and CDR2 SVGAGI. This CDR3 spans 15 amino acids. The CDR3 DNA is TGTGCCAGCAGTTCCGCAGGGGAGCCTCTCTATGGCTACACCTTC. Its translation: CASSSAGEPLYGYTF.

The rearrangement links TRBV19 to TRBJ2-1; possible D gene TRBD2, 5 bases. V was trimmed by 7 bases and J by 14 bases, leaving 18 bases between them. Germline V gives CDR1 LNHDA, CDR2 SQIVND (reference sequence). This CDR3 contains 12 residues. The CDR3 protein is CASTSPDSSEFF. CDR3 DNA sequence: TGTGCCAGTACTAGCCCGGATTCGTCCGAGTTCTTC. The complete variable domain, with remaining parts taken from reference TRBV19 and TRBJ2-1, reads DGGITQSPKYLFRKEGQNVTLSCEQNLNHDAMYWYRQDPGQGLRLIYYSQIVNDFQKGDIAEGYSVSREKKESFPLTVTSAQKNPTAFYLCASTSPDSSEFFGPGTRLTVL.

This clone appeared once. The chain combines TRBV30 with TRBJ1-3; D not resolved. The V gene's germline CDR1 is GTSNPN and CDR2 SVGIG (reference sequence). V lost 0 bases and J 3 bases, leaving 3 bases between the germline ends. CDR3 length: 12 amino acids. The CDR3 loop reads CAWSVYGNTIYF. CDR3 bases: TGTGCCTGGAGTGTTTATGGAAACACCATATATTTT.

The rearrangement joins TRBV5-1 to TRBJ1-1; the match to TRBD1 covers 9 bases. The CDR3 is made up of 15 amino acids. Germline CDR1 reads SGHRS; CDR2 reads YFSETQ. Germline trimming cut 1 base from V and 5 bases from J; bases unmatched to any gene: 6. The CDR3 DNA follows: TGCGCCAGCAGCTTGCAGGACAGGGGCCTGACTGAAGCTTTCTTT. Translation: CASSLQDRGLTEAFF.

Concerning this clone: Other DNA variants within this sample encode the same CDR3. The chain links TRBV7-9 to TRBJ1-2, with D perhaps matching TRBD1 (5 bases). The germline V gene has CDR1 SEHNR and CDR2 FQNEAQ (reference sequence). Trimming removed 1 base from V and 2 bases from J, with 8 bases in between. The CDR3 covers 14 residues. The CDR3: CASSLDGGNYGYTF. The CDR3, as DNA: TGTGCCAGCAGCTTAGATGGGGGGAACTATGGCTACACCTTC.

The V call is TRBV2, the J call TRBJ2-4; the match to TRBD2 covers 12 bases. The CDR3 runs to 21 residues. Looked up from germline, CDR1 is SNHLY and CDR2 is FYNNEI. The CDR3 coding sequence is TGTGCGAGTTGGGCGGGACTTTCAAGCCCTAGCGGGAGGGAGGGCAAAAACATTCAGTACTTC. Translation gives CASWAGLSSPSGREGKNIQYF.

The chain uses TRBV29-1 and TRBJ1-5; tentative D call: TRBD1 (6 bases). The germline V gene has CDR1 SQVTM and CDR2 ANQGSEA. CDR3 length: 13 residues. Trimming removed 4 bases at V and 0 bases at J, with 7 bases between. CDR3 sequence: CSVAGDSNQPQHF. The CDR3, as DNA: TGCAGCGTTGCAGGGGATAGCAATCAGCCCCAGCATTTT.

V usage is TRBV2 and J usage is TRBJ1-6; D is possibly TRBD1 (6 bases). V was trimmed by 2 bases and J by 9 bases, leaving 11 bases between them. The CDR3 runs 14 residues. Germline V CDR1 and CDR2: SNHLY, FYNNEI. The CDR3 coding sequence is TGTGCCAGCAGTGAACAGGGGATCGGTTCACCCCTCCACTTT. Amino acid sequence: CASSEQGIGSPLHF.

The J gene is TRBJ2-3, the V gene TRBV10-3; D is undetermined. In germline, CDR1 is ENHRY, CDR2 SYGVKD. V dropped 7 bases and J dropped 5 bases, with 22 bases sitting between them. The CDR3 runs 16 residues. CDR3 nucleotides: TGTGCCATCAAAAGTCTTAGCTCCACTCCCGGAGATACGCAGTATTTT. This translates into CAIKSLSSTPGDTQYF.